The text below deals with one T cell receptor beta chain. No antigen is known for it. These data come from a study of T cell repertoires in cytomegalovirus infection. TCRdb re-analysed the reads in MiXCR, keeping a single row per CDR3 protein. The sample comprises approximately 1,000,000 distinct CDR3 sequences, approximately 32% of which are singletons, and 13% rests with the top ten. The V end was cut by 7 bases, the J end by 0 bases, with 12 bases between. The germline V gene has CDR1 LGHNA and CDR2 YSLEER. This CDR3 contains 14 residues. Source: cultured CD8+ T cells from PBMCs, taken from culture after CMV antigen stimulation. This sequence joins TRBV4-3 and TRBJ1-2, with a tentative D call TRBD1 (5 bases). The clonotype was recovered from a human donor in good health (CMV status not recorded). Some clones in this sample may be carry-over from other donors' samples. The CDR3 coding sequence is TGCGCCAGCACCCATGCAGGGTCTAACTATGGCTACACCTTC. Its protein is CASTHAGSNYGYTF.